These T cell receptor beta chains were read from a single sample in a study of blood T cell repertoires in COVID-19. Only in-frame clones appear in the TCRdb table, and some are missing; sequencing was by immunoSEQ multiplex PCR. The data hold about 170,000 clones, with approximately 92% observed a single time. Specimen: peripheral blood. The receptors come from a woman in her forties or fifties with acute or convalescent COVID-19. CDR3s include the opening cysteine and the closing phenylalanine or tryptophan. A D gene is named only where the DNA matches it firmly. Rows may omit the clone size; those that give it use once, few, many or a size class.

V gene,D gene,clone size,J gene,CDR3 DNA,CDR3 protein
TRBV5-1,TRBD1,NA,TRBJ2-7,TGCGCCAGCAGCTTTAAATGGGACAGGGGTCTAGGCGAGCAGTACTTC,CASSFKWDRGLGEQYF
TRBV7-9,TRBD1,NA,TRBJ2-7,TGTGCCAGCAGCCCAGGGGGCTACGAGCAGTACTTC,CASSPGGYEQYF
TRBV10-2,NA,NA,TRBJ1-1,TGCGCCAGCAGTGACCAGGGCAGCCTTATGAACACTGAAGCTTTCTTT,CASSDQGSLMNTEAFF
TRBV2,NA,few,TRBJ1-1,TGTGCCAGCAGTGGACAGCAGAACACTGAAGCTTTCTTT,CASSGQQNTEAFF
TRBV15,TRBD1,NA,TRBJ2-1,TGTGCCACCAGCAGAGATCCGGGACAGGGTTCCTACAATGAGCAGTTCTTC,CATSRDPGQGSYNEQFF
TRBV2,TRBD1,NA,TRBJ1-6,TGTGCCAGCAGTGACAATTGGGACAGGGTCTATTCACCCCTCCACTTT,CASSDNWDRVYSPLHF
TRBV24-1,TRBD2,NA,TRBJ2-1,TGTGCCACCAGTGACCGTACTAGCGGGAGGGCCGGTAGGCACAATGAGCAGTTCTTC,CATSDRTSGRAGRHNEQFF
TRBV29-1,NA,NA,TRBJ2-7,TGCAGCGCCCTTAGCTCTTCCTCCTACGAGCAGTACTTC,CSALSSSSYEQYF
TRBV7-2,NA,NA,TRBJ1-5,TGTGCCAGCACCGCCAACCCCCGGGATTATAGCAATCAGCCCCAGCATTTT,CASTANPRDYSNQPQHF
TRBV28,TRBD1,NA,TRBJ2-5,TGTGCCAGCACAGGGGGCGCAAAGGAGACCCAGTACTTC,CASTGGAKETQYF
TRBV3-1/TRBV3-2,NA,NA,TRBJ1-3,TGTGCCAGCAGCCACACAGGTGGCGGAAACACCATATATTTT,CASSHTGGGNTIYF
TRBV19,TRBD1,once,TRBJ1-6,TGTGCCAGTAGTACCAGACAGGGGGCTGGTTCACCCCTCCACTTT,CASSTRQGAGSPLHF
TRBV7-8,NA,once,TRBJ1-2,TGTGCCAGCAGCTTAGACAGCTATGGCTACACCTTC,CASSLDSYGYTF
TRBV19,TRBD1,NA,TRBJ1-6,TGTGCCAGTAGTATGACAGGGGAAGGCAATTCACCCCTCCACTTT,CASSMTGEGNSPLHF
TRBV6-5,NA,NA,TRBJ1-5,TGTGCCAGCAGTCGAGAGCGAGGGGGTCAGCCCCAGCATTTT,CASSRERGGQPQHF
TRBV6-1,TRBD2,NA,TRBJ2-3,TGTGCCAGCAGTGTTGATATAGCGGGCTGGGGGACAGATACGCAGTATTTT,CASSVDIAGWGTDTQYF
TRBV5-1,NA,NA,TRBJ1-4,TGCGCCAGCAGCTTGGTCTCGGTTCCCCATCAGGGGAATGAAAAACTGTTTTTT,CASSLVSVPHQGNEKLFF
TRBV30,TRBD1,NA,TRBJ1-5,TGTGCCTGGAGTGTAGGGACAGGGGGCGGTCAGCCCCAGCATTTT,CAWSVGTGGGQPQHF
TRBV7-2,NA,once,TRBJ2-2,TGTGCCAGCAGCCGGGACACTAACACCGGGGAGCTGTTTTTT,CASSRDTNTGELFF
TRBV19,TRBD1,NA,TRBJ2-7,TGTGCCAGTAGTTTGCGGGACAGGGTTAACGAGCAGTACTTC,CASSLRDRVNEQYF
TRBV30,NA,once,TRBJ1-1,TGTGCCTGGAGCGCGATGAACACTGAAGCTTTCTTT,CAWSAMNTEAFF
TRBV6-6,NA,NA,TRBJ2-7,TGTGCCAGCACTGTTGCAGGGGCGGCGTACTCCTACGAGCAGTACTTC,CASTVAGAAYSYEQYF
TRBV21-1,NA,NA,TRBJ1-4,TGTGCCAGCAGCAACAGATGCCTCCGACAGGGCGTGTGGACTAATGAAAAACTGTTTTTT,CASSNRCLRQGVWTNEKLFF
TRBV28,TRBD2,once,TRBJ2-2,TGTGCCAGCAGTTTATGGGGACTAGCGGGAGGGCCCGGGGAGCTGTTTTTT,CASSLWGLAGGPGELFF
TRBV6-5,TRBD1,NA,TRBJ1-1,TGTGCCAGCAGCGCGACAGGGGTGACCACTGAAGCTTTCTTT,CASSATGVTTEAFF
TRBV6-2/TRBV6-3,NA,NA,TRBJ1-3,TGTGCCAGCAGTTATCGGCGGGGGAACTTCTCTGGAAACACCATATATTTT,CASSYRRGNFSGNTIYF
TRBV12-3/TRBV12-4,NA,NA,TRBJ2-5,TGTGCCAGCACTCCCTATCAACAGGGGACCCAGTACTTC,CASTPYQQGTQYF
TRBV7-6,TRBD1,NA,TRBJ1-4,TGTGCCAGCAGCTTAAACGGACAGGGCACTAATGAAAAACTGTTTTTT,CASSLNGQGTNEKLFF
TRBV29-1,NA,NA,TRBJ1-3,TGCAGCGTGGGAATAGGGGGGGCTGGAAACACCATATATTTT,CSVGIGGAGNTIYF
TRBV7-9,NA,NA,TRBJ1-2,TGTGCCAGCAGCCCGACAGAGAACTATGGCTACACCTTC,CASSPTENYGYTF
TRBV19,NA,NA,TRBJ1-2,TGTGCCAGTAGTATAGGAGGCTTAACTAGCTATGGCTACACCTTC,CASSIGGLTSYGYTF
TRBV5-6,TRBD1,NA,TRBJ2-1,TGTGCCAGCAGCTTCTCAGGGGGCGATGAGCAGTTCTTC,CASSFSGGDEQFF
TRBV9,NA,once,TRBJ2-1,TGTGCCAGCAGCGTATCCCCCAACTATGAGCAGTTCTTC,CASSVSPNYEQFF
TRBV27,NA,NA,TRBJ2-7,TGTGCCAGCAGTTCCACCTACGAGCAGTACTTC,CASSSTYEQYF
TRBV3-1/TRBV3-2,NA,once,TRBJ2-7,TGTGCCAGCAGCCAAGATTGGCTAGGCGAGCAGTACTTC,CASSQDWLGEQYF
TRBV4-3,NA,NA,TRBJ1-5,TGCGCCAGCAGCCAAGATTTTTCAGGGAATCAGCCCCAGCATTTT,CASSQDFSGNQPQHF
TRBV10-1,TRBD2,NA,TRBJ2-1,TGCGCCAGCAGTGAGACATATCGGCGGGGGGAAACCTACAATGAGCAGTTCTTC,CASSETYRRGETYNEQFF
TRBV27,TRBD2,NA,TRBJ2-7,TGTGCCAGCAGTCCCTTCGCGGTAGCGGGATACTACGAGCAGTACTTC,CASSPFAVAGYYEQYF
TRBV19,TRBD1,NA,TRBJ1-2,TGTGCCAGTACCGTGATGACAGGGAATGAAGGCTACACCTTC,CASTVMTGNEGYTF
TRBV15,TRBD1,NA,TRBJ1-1,TGTGCCACCAGCAGAGAGGGGACAGGGTCGGTGGACACTGAAGCTTTCTTT,CATSREGTGSVDTEAFF